This paragraph covers one T cell receptor (beta chain) sequence. The sample belongs to a study of OX40 agonist ivuxolimab in advanced cancers. Study information: Patients receiving dose escalation had hepatocellular carcinoma, melanoma, renal cell or head and neck cancer.

Profiled with immunoSEQ multiplex PCR; TCRdb holds only in-frame clones, not every one. The sample carries 50,000 to 65,000 clones, about nine tenths recorded once. The TCR comes from an adult with an advanced solid tumor such as melanoma, head and neck, liver or kidney cancer. The sample here was CD4+ or CD8+ T cells sorted from blood, taken in a trial of the OX40 agonist ivuxolimab.

CDR3 residues: CASRLRDRETQYF. CDR3 sequence (DNA): TGTGCCAGCAGACTCCGGGACCGGGAGACCCAGTACTTC. J is TRBJ2-5 and V is TRBV6-5, with D possibly being TRBD1 or TRBD2 (5 bases each). The germline V gene encodes CDR1 MNHEY and CDR2 SVGAGI. This CDR3 has 13 residues. The V end lost 6 bases, the J end lost 5 bases, and 13 bases lay between the germline ends.